This T cell receptor beta chain was recovered during a study of cytomegalovirus exposure and HLA in healthy donors. Overall study results and limits: Analyzed later, association rates of TCRs varied across HLA loci, with DRB1 most and HLA-C fewest. Sequencing probably produced one cluster of sequence variants that were highly shared.

Concerning this clone: Its specificity is not known.

Researchers ran the PCR with 60 Vbeta and 13 Jbeta primers. The protocol was immunoSEQ multiplex PCR, while the TCRdb copy is restricted to in-frame clones and leaves out a portion. The sample has under 150,000 clones; 87% are singletons. Germline-derived CDR1 and CDR2 are SGHTA and FQGTGA. With V trimmed by 4 bases and J by 3 bases, 5 bases remained unmatched. The CDR3 contains 17 residues. The sample was PBMCs. This sequence originates from a woman in her 30s in good health and CMV-seronegative. The V gene is TRBV7-3, the J gene TRBJ2-2, with 13 positions matching TRBD2. This CDR3 reads CASSSLGLAGDTGELFF. As DNA, the CDR3 is TGTGCCAGCAGCTCACTAGGACTAGCGGGGGACACCGGGGAGCTGTTTTTT.